This entry lists 30 T cell receptor beta chains sequenced from one sample in a study of CD8+CD57+ T cells in acquired aplastic anemia. It was genomic DNA that served as the template for profiling TCR beta VDJ and CDR3. A single record per CDR3 protein comes from TCRdb applying MiXCR to the reads. The sample has approximately 130,000 distinct CDR3 sequences, less than 45% seen once. Sequencing was done on a sample of sorted CD4+, CD8+, or CD8+CD57+ T cells (not recorded which) from PBMCs. The receptors come from a human donor in good health, serving as a control.

Of note for this clonotype: This may arise from a read error, as a much more abundant clone is one base away. The chain links TRBV10-1 to TRBJ2-5; possible D gene TRBD1, 6 bases. The length of the CDR3 is 13 residues. The germline V gene has CDR1 WNHNN and CDR2 SYGVQD (reference sequence). V was clipped by 4 bases and J by 4 bases, with 10 bases between them. The CDR3 is CASSGSGVETQYF. The CDR3 DNA reads as TGCGCCAGCAGTGGGTCAGGGGTAGAGACCCAGTACTTC.

The J gene is TRBJ2-1, the V gene TRBV10-3, with TRBD2 identical over 9 bases. The V segment lost 7 bases and the J segment 7 bases; nucleotides outside the gene matches: 5. The V gene's germline CDR1 is ENHRY and CDR2 SYGVKD. This CDR3 has 13 residues. CDR3 residues: CAIKAGGLNEQFF. The CDR3 coding sequence is TGTGCCATCAAAGCGGGGGGTTTGAATGAGCAGTTCTTC.

The rearrangement uses TRBV15 and TRBJ2-3, with D unresolved. V lost 3 bases and J lost 4, with 5 bases in between. Germline CDR1 and CDR2: LNHNV and YYDKDF (reference sequence). The CDR3 length is 12 residues. CDR3 DNA sequence: TGTGCCACCAGCAGCAGGTCAGATACGCAGTATTTT. It codes for CATSSRSDTQYF.

J is TRBJ2-7 and V is TRBV19; 8 bases match TRBD2. There are 15 residues in the CDR3. Germline V gives CDR1 LNHDA, CDR2 SQIVND (reference sequence). V was clipped by 5 bases and J by 2 bases; unmatched bases: 8. The CDR3 protein is CASSSKRGPPYEQYF. CDR3 sequence (DNA): TGTGCCAGTAGTTCGAAGCGGGGGCCCCCCTACGAGCAGTACTTC. Full variable domain (rest looked up from reference TRBV19 and TRBJ2-7): DGGITQSPKYLFRKEGQNVTLSCEQNLNHDAMYWYRQDPGQGLRLIYYSQIVNDFQKGDIAEGYSVSREKKESFPLTVTSAQKNPTAFYLCASSSKRGPPYEQYFGPGTRLTVT.

In its sample, this clonotype was seen many times. The chain joins TRBV15 to TRBJ2-2; unclear D gene. The V gene lost 1 base and the J gene lost 4 bases, with 7 bases spanning the gap. Germline V gene data show CDR1 as LNHNV and CDR2 as YYDKDF (reference sequence). The length of the CDR3 is 14 residues. CDR3 bases: TGTGCCACCAGCAGAGTAGCCCCCACCGGGGAGCTGTTTTTT. It specifies CATSRVAPTGELFF.

The rearrangement joins TRBV19 to TRBJ2-7; the D gene is possibly TRBD2 (7 bases). The CDR3 has 13 residues. The germline V gene has CDR1 LNHDA and CDR2 SQIVND (reference sequence). The V end was cut by 8 bases, the J end by 4 bases, with 15 bases between. CDR3 sequence: CASGRAGAYEQYF. The CDR3 region has the DNA TGTGCCAGTGGTAGGGCGGGGGCTTACGAGCAGTACTTC.

This chain connects TRBV20-1 to TRBJ1-1; D uncertain. This CDR3 spans 12 amino acids. Germline V lookup: CDR1 DFQATT, CDR2 SNEGSKA (reference sequence). Between the trimmed V and J ends, which lost 5 bases and 1 base, there was a span of 8 bases. The CDR3 here is CSADLENTEAFF. DNA of the CDR3: TGCAGTGCTGATCTCGAGAACACTGAAGCTTTCTTT.

This clonotype was found many times. The J gene is TRBJ2-6, the V gene TRBV7-9; D is uncertain. This CDR3 has 17 amino acids. Trimming removed 1 base at V and 0 bases at J, with 10 bases between. Germline CDR1 is SEHNR and CDR2 is FQNEAQ (reference sequence). DNA of the CDR3: TGTGCCAGCAGCTTAGTATTTCTGAGCTCTGGGGCCAACGTCCTGACTTTC. This codes for CASSLVFLSSGANVLTF.

This clonotype was recorded at least ten times. V and J are TRBV6-1 and TRBJ1-2, with 8 bases that match TRBD1. V dropped 5 bases and J dropped 3; count of bases not matched to a gene: 5. The CDR3 runs to 14 residues. Germline V gives CDR1 MNHNS, CDR2 SASEGT. The chain's CDR3 is CASSTRGRDYGYTF. In DNA form, the CDR3 reads TGTGCCAGCAGTACCAGGGGGCGGGACTATGGCTACACCTTC.

The chain has TRBV19 and TRBJ1-3; TRBD1 is a possible D gene (5 bases). Deletions cut 4 bases from V and 8 bases from J, with 15 bases between. The CDR3 loop spans 14 amino acids. Germline V gene data show CDR1 as LNHDA and CDR2 as SQIVND (reference sequence). Here the CDR3 DNA reads TGTGCCAGTAGTAATCAGGCGGGGGTCGACACCATATATTTT. It encodes CASSNQAGVDTIYF.

The chain carries TRBV29-1 and TRBJ2-1; possible D gene TRBD2, 5 bases. V lost 6 bases and J lost 5, with 14 bases in between. This CDR3 is built from 13 residues. From germline, CDR1 is SQVTM and CDR2 ANQGSEA. The CDR3 spells CSVLANTDNEQFF. In DNA form, the CDR3 reads TGCAGCGTCCTAGCAAACACGGACAATGAGCAGTTCTTC.

The chain carries TRBV6-1 and TRBJ2-1; 12 bases are shared with TRBD2. The CDR3 is 18 amino acids. Germline CDR1 reads MNHNS; CDR2 reads SASEGT. The V gene end was trimmed by 6 bases and the J gene end by 4 bases; junction bases not matched to a gene: 13. The CDR3 sequence is CASRRRLAGAPGYNEQFF. The CDR3 nucleotides are TGTGCCAGCAGACGGAGACTAGCGGGAGCCCCCGGGTACAATGAGCAGTTCTTC.

With regard to this clonotype: A single base separates this from a much larger clone, so it may be a read error. The chain couples TRBV25-1 to TRBJ2-3, with a tentative D call TRBD1 (5 bases). Germline CDR1 and CDR2: MGHDK and SYGVNS. The CDR3 is made up of 16 amino acids. CDR3 in DNA: TGTGCCAGCAGCTCGCGTGGGGCACTTTTCACAGGTACGCAGTATTTT. Translated: CASSSRGALFTGTQYF. The whole variable domain, remainder taken from reference TRBV25-1 and TRBJ2-3, is EADIYQTPRYLVIGTGKKITLECSQTMGHDKMYWYQQDPGMELHLIHYSYGVNSTEKGDLSSESTVSRIRTEHFPLTLESARPSHTSQYLCASSSRGALFTGTQYFGPGTRLTVL.

In its sample, this clonotype was seen many times. The chain combines TRBV19 with TRBJ1-4; 9 bases align to TRBD1. J lost 8 bases, V lost 5 bases, and 24 bases had no gene match. The CDR3 has 20 amino acids. CDR1 and CDR2 (germline): LNHDA, SQIVND (reference sequence). The CDR3 nucleotides read TGTGCCAGTAGTTTATTCCCGGTCTCCAGCTCCCGGGACAGGGACGAAAAACTGTTTTTT. The encoded protein is CASSLFPVSSSRDRDEKLFF.

The chain has TRBV11-1 and TRBJ2-1; D is unresolved. Germline-derived CDR1 and CDR2 are SGHAT and FQDESV (reference sequence). V was pared by 0 bases and J by 1 base, with 4 bases between. This CDR3 has 14 amino acids. DNA of the CDR3: TGTGCCAGCAGCTTAGCAGGGTCCTACAATGAGCAGTTCTTC. Translating gives CASSLAGSYNEQFF.

This clonotype was picked up a small number of times. The gene calls are TRBV6-1 and TRBJ2-2, with D unresolved. The CDR3 spans 13 residues. CDR1 and CDR2 (germline): MNHNS, SASEGT. V lost 7 bases and J 4 bases, leaving 10 bases between the germline ends. In DNA form, the CDR3 reads TGTGCCAGCAAGAGGCGAGGCACCGGGGAGCTGTTTTTT. Its translation is CASKRRGTGELFF.

The chain is built from TRBV6-4 and TRBJ1-6, with 7 bases identical to TRBD1. Trimming cost V 2 bases and J 8 bases; bases outside gene matches: 15. CDR3 length: 18 amino acids. The germline gives CDR1 MRHNA, CDR2 SNTAGT. In DNA form, the CDR3 reads TGTGCCAGCAGTGACCCGTTCGGAAGGGGGCAAGGGGATTCACCCCTCCACTTT. Its protein product is CASSDPFGRGQGDSPLHF.

The chain has TRBV29-1 and TRBJ1-2; 8 positions agree with TRBD1. Germline V gene data show CDR1 as SQVTM and CDR2 as ANQGSEA. The junction had 3 bases not matched to a gene; V was cut back by 6 bases and J by 0 bases. The CDR3 is 13 amino acids. The CDR3 sequence is CSVWDRTNYGYTF. The CDR3 DNA is TGCAGCGTATGGGACAGGACTAACTATGGCTACACCTTC.

This chain uses TRBV30 with TRBJ1-5, with 12 positions matching TRBD1. The CDR3 runs 17 residues. V shed 3 bases and J 0 bases; nucleotides not matched to a gene: 6. Germline CDR1 and CDR2: GTSNPN and SVGIG (reference sequence). CDR3 DNA sequence: TGTGCCTGGAGCCGGGACAGGGGGCCCAATAGCAATCAGCCCCAGCATTTT. It yields the protein CAWSRDRGPNSNQPQHF.

There are many counts of this clonotype. This chain uses TRBV30 with TRBJ2-3, with TRBD1 matching over 7 bases. V shed 1 base and J 5 bases; nucleotides not matched to a gene: 3. Germline CDR1 reads GTSNPN; CDR2 reads SVGIG (reference sequence). There are 13 residues in the CDR3. The CDR3 coding sequence is TGTGCCTGGAGTGGACACAGGGGAGATACGCAGTATTTT. Its protein is CAWSGHRGDTQYF.

There are many counts of this clonotype. The gene calls are TRBV20-1 and TRBJ2-7; no firm D call. The V gene's germline CDR1 is DFQATT and CDR2 SNEGSKA (reference sequence). This CDR3 has 12 residues. V was cut by 5 bases and J by 3 bases, with 11 bases left in between. CDR3 sequence reads: CSAPLGFYEQYF. As DNA, the CDR3 is TGCAGTGCTCCCCTGGGATTCTACGAGCAGTACTTC.

This clonotype was observed many times. The chain recombines TRBV3-1 with TRBJ1-4; no clear D. The V end was cut by 0 bases, the J end by 8 bases, with 16 bases between. Per the germline V gene, CDR1 is LGHDT and CDR2 is YNNKEL (reference sequence). This CDR3 has 16 residues. The CDR3, as DNA: TGTGCCAGCAGCCAAGAATCACAAGGCTCCTCCGAAAAACTGTTTTTT. Translating gives CASSQESQGSSEKLFF.

The V gene is TRBV24-1, the J gene TRBJ2-1; the D gene is possibly TRBD2 (6 bases). V was shortened by 8 bases and J by 4 bases, with 11 bases between the two germline ends. This CDR3 region has 13 residues. Germline-derived CDR1 and CDR2 are KGHDR and SFDVKD. The CDR3 reads CATTGGEYNEQFF. The CDR3 DNA follows: TGTGCCACCACCGGGGGAGAATACAATGAGCAGTTCTTC.

The V gene is TRBV10-3, the J gene TRBJ2-5; D is possibly TRBD1 (6 bases). Trimming stripped 2 bases from V and 7 bases from J, with 17 bases between. This CDR3 is 15 amino acids long. Germline assignment: CDR1 ENHRY and CDR2 SYGVKD. CDR3 residues: CAISEIDRHLGTQYF. The DNA for the CDR3 is TGTGCCATCAGTGAGATCGACAGGCATTTGGGGACCCAGTACTTC.

The rearrangement uses TRBV10-2 and TRBJ1-1, with a tentative D call TRBD1 (5 bases). Per the germline V gene, CDR1 is WSHSY and CDR2 is SAAADI. The CDR3 sequence is 13 residues long. With 5 bases removed from V and 3 bases from J, the gap between germline ends came to 10 bases. Written as DNA, the CDR3 is TGCGCCAGCAGTCAGGGCGGATACACTGAAGCTTTCTTT. Amino acid sequence: CASSQGGYTEAFF.

This clonotype was counted at least ten times. The genes are TRBV29-1 and TRBJ2-2; TRBD1 might be the D (5 bases). The ends were cut back, 4 bases at V and 5 bases at J, with 14 bases in the middle. The CDR3 consists of 14 residues. Germline V gene data show CDR1 as SQVTM and CDR2 as ANQGSEA. The CDR3 DNA is TGCAGCGTTGTAGCAGGACAACCTACCGGGGAGCTGTTTTTT. It codes for CSVVAGQPTGELFF.

This clonotype occurred many times. This chain uses TRBV19 with TRBJ1-5, with D unresolved. V was pared by 8 bases and J by 6 bases, with 11 bases between. The CDR3 spans 12 residues. Germline values: CDR1 LNHDA, CDR2 SQIVND (reference sequence). The CDR3 sequence is CASWEIGQPQHF. In nucleotides, the CDR3 is TGTGCCAGTTGGGAGATAGGTCAGCCCCAGCATTTT.

This clonotype was counted ten times or more. The chain has TRBV20-1 and TRBJ1-2, with 7 bases fitting TRBD1. CDR3 length equals 12 residues. Trimming cost V 7 bases and J 5 bases; bases outside gene matches: 7. Germline loops: CDR1 DFQATT, CDR2 SNEGSKA (reference sequence). CDR3 residues: CSGAQGMYGYTF. CDR3 bases: TGCAGTGGAGCACAGGGGATGTATGGCTACACCTTC.

This clonotype has a count of ten or more. V is TRBV20-1 and J is TRBJ1-1; D is unresolved. Germline CDR1 reads DFQATT; CDR2 reads SNEGSKA (reference sequence). Trimming shortened V by 3 bases and J by 5 bases, and 10 bases separated the two germline ends. CDR3 length equals 12 residues. This CDR3 is CSASYVLTEAFF. DNA of the CDR3: TGCAGTGCTAGTTACGTATTAACTGAAGCTTTCTTT.

About this clonotype itself: The conserved final phenylalanine or tryptophan is absent from the CDR3, which likely points to a read error. The limits of the CDR3 on the DNA are not certain, so only TCRdb's listed CDR3 is given. The V and J genes are TRBV5-1 and TRBJ1-1; the tabulated D call, TRBD1, remains unverified against the DNA. 15 amino acids form the CDR3, both terminal residues included. Looked up from germline, CDR1 is SGHRS and CDR2 is YFSETQ. The chain's CDR3 is CASSLQGAMTPEALL.